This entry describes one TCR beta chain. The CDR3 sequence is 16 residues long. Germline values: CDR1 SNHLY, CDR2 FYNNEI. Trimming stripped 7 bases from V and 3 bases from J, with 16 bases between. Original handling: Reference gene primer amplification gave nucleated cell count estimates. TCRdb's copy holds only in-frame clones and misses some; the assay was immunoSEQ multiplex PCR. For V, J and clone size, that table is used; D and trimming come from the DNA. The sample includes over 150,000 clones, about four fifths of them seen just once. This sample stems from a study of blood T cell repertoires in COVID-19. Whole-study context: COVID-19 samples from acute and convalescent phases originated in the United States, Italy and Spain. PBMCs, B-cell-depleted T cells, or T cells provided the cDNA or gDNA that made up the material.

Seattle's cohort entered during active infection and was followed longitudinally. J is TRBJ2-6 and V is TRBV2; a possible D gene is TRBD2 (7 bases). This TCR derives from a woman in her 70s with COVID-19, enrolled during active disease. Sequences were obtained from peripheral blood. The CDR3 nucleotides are TGTGCCAGCACGGAAGGGGGGGTGAGTGGGGCCAACGTCCTGACTTTC. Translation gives CASTEGGVSGANVLTF. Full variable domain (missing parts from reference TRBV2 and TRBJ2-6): EPEVTQTPSHQVTQMGQEVILRCVPISNHLYFYWYRQILGQKVEFLVSFYNNEISEKSEIFDDQFSVERPDGSNFTLKIRSTKLEDSAMYFCASTEGGVSGANVLTFGAGSRLTVL.